The 10 T cell receptor beta chains given below trace back to one sample, sequenced in a study of blood T cell repertoires in COVID-19. The table came from immunoSEQ multiplex PCR; TCRdb's copy has only in-frame clones and leaves some out. The sample gives about 320,000 clones, more than 80% of which show up once; 5% to 7% is in the top ten. The source material was peripheral blood. These receptors all stem from a man between 18 and 29 years old who had recovered from COVID-19.

The gene calls are TRBV3-1 (or the pseudogene TRBV3-2) and TRBJ2-5, with 7 positions matching TRBD2. Germline V gene lookup returns CDR1 LGHDT and CDR2 YNNKEL (reference sequence). This CDR3 has 15 residues. J gave up 5 bases and V 3 bases, and 9 bases lay outside the gene matches. The CDR3 loop reads CASSQTSPARETQYF. In nucleotides, the CDR3 is TGTGCCAGCAGCCAGACTAGCCCCGCCAGGGAGACCCAGTACTTC.

The CDR3 region is CAISEANRGGTEAFF. For the CDR3, the DNA is TGTGCCATCAGTGAAGCAAACAGGGGGGGGACTGAAGCTTTCTTT. The V gene is TRBV10-3, the J gene TRBJ1-1; TRBD1 aligns across 8 bases. The CDR3 length is 15 residues. CDR1 and CDR2 (germline): ENHRY, SYGVKD. The ends lost 3 bases at V and 5 bases at J; junction bases unmatched: 8.

This chain joins TRBV21-1 and TRBJ2-7; the D call TRBD2 from the table was never checked on the DNA. TRBV21-1 is noted as a pseudogene. The CDR3 consists of 16 residues. The CDR3 is CASTPPEEDPLEEQYF. DNA of the CDR3: TGTGCCAGCACCCCCCCCGAGGAGGACCCACTGGAAGAGCAGTACTTC.

The chain has TRBV5-4 and TRBJ1-2; no clear D gene. This CDR3 comprises 12 residues. Germline lookup yields CDR1 SGHNT and CDR2 YYREEE (reference sequence). Trimming pared 2 bases from V and 8 bases from J, leaving 10 bases between. This CDR3 reads CASSFSGGGYTF. The CDR3, as DNA: TGTGCCAGCAGCTTCTCGGGAGGCGGCTACACCTTC. The full variable domain, with the rest looked up from reference TRBV5-4 and TRBJ1-2, is ETGVTQSPTHLIKTRGQQVTLRCSSQSGHNTVSWYQQALGQGPQFIFQYYREEENGRGNFPPRFSGLQFPNYSSELNVNALELDDSALYLCASSFSGGGYTFGSGTRLTVV.

Of note for this clone: The identical CDR3 is also encoded by other nucleotide sequences in the sample. V usage is TRBV27 and J usage is TRBJ2-7; no clear D gene. V lost 0 bases and J 2 bases, leaving 8 bases between the germline ends. This CDR3 is 14 amino acids long. Germline CDR1 reads MNHEY; CDR2 reads SMNVEV (reference sequence). The CDR3, as DNA: TGTGCCAGCAGTTTATCGGGCCAAACCTACGAGCAGTACTTC. This gives the protein CASSLSGQTYEQYF.

The CDR3 protein is CASSLVLTGAYNEQFF. The CDR3 DNA follows: TGTGCCAGCAGCTTAGTCTTGACAGGGGCCTACAATGAGCAGTTCTTC. This chain connects TRBV11-2 to TRBJ2-1; TRBD1 aligns across 8 bases. V dropped 1 base and J dropped 2; count of bases not matched to a gene: 4. The CDR3 is 16 amino acids. Germline-derived CDR1 and CDR2 are SGHAT and FQNNGV.

This clone was detected only a few times. This rearrangement joins TRBV9 to TRBJ1-2, with D maybe TRBD1 (6 bases). CDR1 is SGDLS and CDR2 is YYNGEE in the germline V gene. V lost 0 bases and J 2 bases, leaving 11 bases between the germline ends. The CDR3 sequence is 15 residues long. The CDR3, as DNA: TGTGCCAGCAGCGTAGGAGGGGGTTGGAACTATGGCTACACCTTC. This sequence encodes CASSVGGGWNYGYTF. The full variable domain, completed using reference TRBV9 and TRBJ1-2, is DSGVTQTPKHLITATGQRVTLRCSPRSGDLSVYWYQQSLDQGLQFLIQYYNGEERAKGNILERFSAQQFPDLHSELNLSSLELGDSALYFCASSVGGGWNYGYTFGSGTRLTVV.

The CDR3 bases are TGTGCCAGTCAAGCGGGGGGGCTCCGGTACTTC. Translation: CASQAGGLRYF. The chain couples TRBV2 to TRBJ2-4, with 10 bases fitting TRBD2. Germline-derived CDR1 and CDR2 are SNHLY and FYNNEI. The J segment lost 15 bases and the V segment lost 9 bases, leaving 8 bases of the junction unmatched. This CDR3 has 11 amino acids.

Note on this clone: In the same sample, other DNA sequences code for this CDR3. This chain links TRBV9 with TRBJ1-1, with D perhaps TRBD1 (5 bases). Looked up from germline, CDR1 is SGDLS and CDR2 is YYNGEE. The CDR3 loop spans 13 amino acids. V shed 0 bases and J shed 4 bases, with 7 bases lying between them. This CDR3 is CASSVGQSTEAFF. The CDR3 nucleotides read TGTGCCAGCAGCGTAGGACAGAGCACTGAAGCTTTCTTT. The full variable domain, completed using reference TRBV9 and TRBJ1-1, is DSGVTQTPKHLITATGQRVTLRCSPRSGDLSVYWYQQSLDQGLQFLIQYYNGEERAKGNILERFSAQQFPDLHSELNLSSLELGDSALYFCASSVGQSTEAFFGQGTRLTVV.

The chain carries TRBV6-5 and TRBJ1-1; D gene unclear. CDR1 is MNHEY, CDR2 SVGAGI, per germline. Trimming took 5 bases from V and 11 from J, leaving 15 bases between them. This CDR3 has 12 amino acids. CDR3 nucleotide sequence: TGTGCCAGCAGTCCCTCGCCTTTGGAGGCTTTCTTT. Translation gives CASSPSPLEAFF.